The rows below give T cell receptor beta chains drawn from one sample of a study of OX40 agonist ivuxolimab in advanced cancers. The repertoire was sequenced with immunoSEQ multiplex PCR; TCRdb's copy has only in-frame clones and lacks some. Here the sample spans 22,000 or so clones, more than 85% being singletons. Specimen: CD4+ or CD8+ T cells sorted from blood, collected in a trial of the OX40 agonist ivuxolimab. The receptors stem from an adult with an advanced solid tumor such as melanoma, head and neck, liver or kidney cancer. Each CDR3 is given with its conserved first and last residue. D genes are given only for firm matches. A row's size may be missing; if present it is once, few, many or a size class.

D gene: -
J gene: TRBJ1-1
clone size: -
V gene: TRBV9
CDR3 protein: CASSPRTNTEAFF
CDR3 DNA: TGTGCCAGCAGCCCCCGAACCAACACTGAAGCTTTCTTT

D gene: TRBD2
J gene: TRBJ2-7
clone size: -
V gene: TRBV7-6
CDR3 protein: CASSLVLAGGPGGVYEQYF
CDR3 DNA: TGTGCCAGCAGCTTAGTGCTAGCGGGAGGGCCTGGAGGCGTCTACGAGCAGTACTTC

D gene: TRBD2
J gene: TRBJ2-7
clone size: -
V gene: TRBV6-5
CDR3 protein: CASSYLGTSPAYEQYF
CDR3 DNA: TGTGCCAGCAGTTACCTCGGGACTAGCCCTGCCTACGAGCAGTACTTC

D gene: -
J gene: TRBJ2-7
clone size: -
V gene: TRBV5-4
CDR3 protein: CASSGRGPYEQYF
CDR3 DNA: TGTGCCAGCAGCGGTCGGGGCCCCTACGAGCAGTACTTC

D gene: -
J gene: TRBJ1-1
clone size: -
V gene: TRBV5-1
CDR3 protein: CASSLGGGGWTNTEAFF
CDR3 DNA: TGCGCCAGCAGCTTGGGAGGTGGGGGCTGGACCAACACTGAAGCTTTCTTT

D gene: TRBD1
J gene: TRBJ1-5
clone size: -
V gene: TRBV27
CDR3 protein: CASSSGTGHWPQHF
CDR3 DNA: TGTGCCAGCAGTTCCGGGACAGGACATTGGCCCCAGCATTTT

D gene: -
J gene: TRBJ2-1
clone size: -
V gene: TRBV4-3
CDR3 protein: CASSQDLEGRNEQFF
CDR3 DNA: TGCGCCAGCAGCCAAGATCTTGAGGGACGGAATGAGCAGTTCTTC

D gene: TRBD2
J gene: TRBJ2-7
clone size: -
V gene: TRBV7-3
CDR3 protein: CASSSGLAYEQYF
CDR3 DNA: TGTGCCAGCAGCTCGGGACTAGCCTACGAGCAGTACTTC

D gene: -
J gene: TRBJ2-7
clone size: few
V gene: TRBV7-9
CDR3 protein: CASSFGGMTDYEQYF
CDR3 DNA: TGTGCCAGCAGCTTTGGTGGGATGACGGACTACGAGCAGTACTTC

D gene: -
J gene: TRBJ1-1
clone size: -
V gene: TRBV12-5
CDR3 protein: CASGLGNTEAFF
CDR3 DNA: TGTGCTAGTGGCCTGGGGAACACTGAAGCTTTCTTT

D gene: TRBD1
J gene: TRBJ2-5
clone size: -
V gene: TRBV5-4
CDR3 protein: CASSLRTGGEGETQYF
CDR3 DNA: TGTGCCAGCAGCTTACGTACAGGGGGTGAAGGAGAGACCCAGTACTTC

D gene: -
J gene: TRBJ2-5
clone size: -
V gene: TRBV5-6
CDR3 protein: CASSHIKETQYF
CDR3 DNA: TGTGCCAGCAGCCATATTAAAGAGACCCAGTACTTC

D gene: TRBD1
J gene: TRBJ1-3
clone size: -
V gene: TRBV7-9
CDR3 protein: CASSLRVGTGKSSGNTIYF
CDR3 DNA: TGTGCCAGCAGCTTGCGCGTTGGGACAGGGAAAAGCTCTGGAAACACCATATATTTT

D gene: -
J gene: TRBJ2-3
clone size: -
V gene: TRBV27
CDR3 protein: CASGLSSPDTQYF
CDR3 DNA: TGTGCCAGCGGCCTCTCGAGCCCAGATACGCAGTATTTT

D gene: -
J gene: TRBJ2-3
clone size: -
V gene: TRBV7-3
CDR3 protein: CASSWGVGSTDTQYF
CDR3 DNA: TGTGCCAGCAGCTGGGGGGTCGGAAGCACAGATACGCAGTATTTT

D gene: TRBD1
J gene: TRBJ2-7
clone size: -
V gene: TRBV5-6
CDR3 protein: CASSPGQSYEQYF
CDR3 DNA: TGTGCCAGCAGCCCGGGACAGAGCTACGAGCAGTACTTC

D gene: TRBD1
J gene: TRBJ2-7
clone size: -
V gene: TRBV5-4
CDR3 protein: CASSFRDSTYEQYF
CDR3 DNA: TGTGCCAGCAGCTTTAGGGACAGTACCTACGAGCAGTACTTC

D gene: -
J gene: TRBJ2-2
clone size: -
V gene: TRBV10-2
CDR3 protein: CASSVKQTGELFF
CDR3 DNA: TGCGCCAGCAGTGTTAAGCAAACCGGGGAGCTGTTTTTT

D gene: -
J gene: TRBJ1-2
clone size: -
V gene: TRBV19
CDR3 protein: CASSILDSDGYTF
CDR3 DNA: TGTGCCAGTAGTATCCTAGACTCGGATGGCTACACCTTC

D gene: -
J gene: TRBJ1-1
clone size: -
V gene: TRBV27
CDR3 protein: CASSFAGSTEAFF
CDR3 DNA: TGTGCCAGCAGTTTCGCAGGGAGCACTGAAGCTTTCTTT

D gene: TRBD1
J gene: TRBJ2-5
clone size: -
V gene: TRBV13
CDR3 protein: CASSSTTGGLETQYF
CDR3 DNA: TGTGCCAGCAGCTCCACGACAGGGGGCTTAGAGACCCAGTACTTC

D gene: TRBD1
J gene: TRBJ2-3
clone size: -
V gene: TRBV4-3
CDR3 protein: CASSQGTGVTDTQYF
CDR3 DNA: TGCGCCAGCAGCCAAGGGACAGGGGTAACAGATACGCAGTATTTT

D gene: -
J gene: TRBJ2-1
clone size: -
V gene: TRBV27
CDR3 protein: CASSLGRANEQFF
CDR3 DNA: TGTGCCAGCAGTTTGGGGAGAGCCAATGAGCAGTTCTTC

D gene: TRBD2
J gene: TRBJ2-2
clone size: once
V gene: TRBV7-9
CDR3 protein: CASSSTSGYTGELFF
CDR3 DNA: TGTGCCAGCAGCTCGACTAGCGGGTACACCGGGGAGCTGTTTTTT

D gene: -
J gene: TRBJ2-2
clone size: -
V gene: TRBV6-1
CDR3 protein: CATSTGELFF
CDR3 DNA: TGTGCCACCTCAACCGGGGAGCTGTTTTTT

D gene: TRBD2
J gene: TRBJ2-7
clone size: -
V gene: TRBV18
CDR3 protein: CASSPPETSGRAFLKQYF
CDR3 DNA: TGTGCCAGCTCACCACCGGAGACTAGCGGGAGGGCCTTTCTCAAGCAGTACTTC

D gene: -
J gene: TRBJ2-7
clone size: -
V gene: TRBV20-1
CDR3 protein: CSAWLGEQYF
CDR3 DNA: TGCAGTGCTTGGCTAGGGGAGCAGTACTTC

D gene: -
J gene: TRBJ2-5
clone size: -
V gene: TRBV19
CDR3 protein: CASSRWLRETQYF
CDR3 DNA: TGTGCCAGTTCACGGTGGCTACGGGAGACCCAGTACTTC

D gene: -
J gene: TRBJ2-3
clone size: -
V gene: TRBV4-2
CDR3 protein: CASSQELGTDTQYF
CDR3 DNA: TGTGCCAGCAGCCAAGAGCTCGGGACAGATACGCAGTATTTT

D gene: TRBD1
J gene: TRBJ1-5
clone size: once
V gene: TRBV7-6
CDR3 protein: CASSLWAGTGNQPQHF
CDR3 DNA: TGTGCCAGCAGTTTATGGGCGGGGACAGGCAATCAGCCCCAGCATTTT

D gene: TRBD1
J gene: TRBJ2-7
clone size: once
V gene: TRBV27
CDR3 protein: CASSFGQGSHEQYF
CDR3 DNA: TGTGCCAGCAGTTTTGGACAGGGTTCCCACGAGCAGTACTTC

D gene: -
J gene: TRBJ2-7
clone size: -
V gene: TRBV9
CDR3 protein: CASSVSTGTSYEQYF
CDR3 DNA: TGTGCCAGCAGCGTATCCACAGGGACCTCCTACGAGCAGTACTTC

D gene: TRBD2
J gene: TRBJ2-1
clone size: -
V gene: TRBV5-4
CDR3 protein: CASSLTGLAGHNEQFF
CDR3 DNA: TGTGCCAGCAGCTTGACGGGACTAGCGGGGCACAATGAGCAGTTCTTC

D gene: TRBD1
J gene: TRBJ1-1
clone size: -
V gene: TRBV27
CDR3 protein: CASGKGTANTEAFF
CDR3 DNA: TGTGCCAGCGGAAAAGGGACAGCAAACACTGAAGCTTTCTTT

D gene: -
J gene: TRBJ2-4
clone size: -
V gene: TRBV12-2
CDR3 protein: CASRSGTSGVAGNIQYF
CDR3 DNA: TGTGCAAGTCGCTCAGGGACTAGTGGGGTGGCGGGGAACATTCAGTACTTC

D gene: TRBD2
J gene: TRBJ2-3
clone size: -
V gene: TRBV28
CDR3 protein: CASSLAGPTDTQYF
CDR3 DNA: TGTGCCAGCAGTCTAGCGGGGCCAACAGATACGCAGTATTTT

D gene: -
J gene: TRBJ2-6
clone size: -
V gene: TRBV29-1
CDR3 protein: CSAMTETGSGANVLTF
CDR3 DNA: TGCAGCGCCATGACAGAGACTGGCTCTGGGGCCAACGTCCTGACTTTC

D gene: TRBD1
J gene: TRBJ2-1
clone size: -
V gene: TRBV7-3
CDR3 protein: CASSLNRGINNEQFF
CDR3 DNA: TGTGCCAGCAGTCTTAACAGGGGAATTAACAATGAGCAGTTCTTC

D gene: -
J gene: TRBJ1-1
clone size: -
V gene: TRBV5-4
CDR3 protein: CASSSLGNTEAFF
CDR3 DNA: TGTGCCAGCAGCTCTTTGGGGAACACTGAAGCTTTCTTT

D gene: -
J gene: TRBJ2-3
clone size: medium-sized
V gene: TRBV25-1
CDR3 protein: CASSAGTDTQYF
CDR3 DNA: TGTGCCAGCAGTGCGGGGACAGATACGCAGTATTTT

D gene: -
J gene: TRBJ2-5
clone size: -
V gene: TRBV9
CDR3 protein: CASSKTSRETQYF
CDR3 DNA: TGTGCCAGCTCGAAAACTAGCCGGGAGACCCAGTACTTC

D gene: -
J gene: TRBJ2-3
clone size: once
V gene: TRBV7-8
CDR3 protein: CASSPRVRGAGTDTQYF
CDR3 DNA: TGTGCCAGCAGCCCCCGGGTGAGGGGGGCAGGTACAGATACGCAGTATTTT

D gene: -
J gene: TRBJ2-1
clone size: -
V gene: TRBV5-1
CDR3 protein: CASWADSSYNEQFF
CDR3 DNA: TGCGCCAGCTGGGCAGATAGCTCCTACAATGAGCAGTTCTTC

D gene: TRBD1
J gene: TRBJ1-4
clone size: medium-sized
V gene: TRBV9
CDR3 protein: CASSADRINEKLFF
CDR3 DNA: TGTGCCAGCAGCGCGGACAGGATTAATGAAAAACTGTTTTTT

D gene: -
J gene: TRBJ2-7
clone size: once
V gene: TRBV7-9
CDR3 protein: CASSGGRISYEQYF
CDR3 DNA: TGTGCCAGCAGCGGGGGACGGATCTCCTACGAGCAGTACTTC

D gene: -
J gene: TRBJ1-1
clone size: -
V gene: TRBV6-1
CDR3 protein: CASSESRNTEAFF
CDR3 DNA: TGTGCCAGCAGTGAATCGCGGAACACTGAAGCTTTCTTT

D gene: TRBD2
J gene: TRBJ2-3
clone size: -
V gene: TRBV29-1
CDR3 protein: CSVDGTSGGVSTDTQYF
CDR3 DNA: TGCAGCGTGGACGGGACTAGCGGGGGGGTAAGCACAGATACGCAGTATTTT

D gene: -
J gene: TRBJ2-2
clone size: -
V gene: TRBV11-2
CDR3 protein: CASSATQVIVSRTGELFF
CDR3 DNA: TGTGCCAGCAGCGCAACACAGGTGATAGTATCTCGGACCGGGGAGCTGTTTTTT

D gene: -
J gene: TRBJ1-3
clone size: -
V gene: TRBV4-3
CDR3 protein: CASSQAPWAERLGNTIYF
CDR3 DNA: TGCGCCAGCAGCCAAGCCCCCTGGGCCGAACGGCTGGGAAACACCATATATTTT

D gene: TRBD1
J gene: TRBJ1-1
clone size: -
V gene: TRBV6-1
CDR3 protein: CASSERDRGVNTEAFF
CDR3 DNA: TGTGCCAGCAGTGAACGGGACAGGGGAGTGAACACTGAAGCTTTCTTT

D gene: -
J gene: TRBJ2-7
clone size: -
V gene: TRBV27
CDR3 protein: CASSLTVSAAYEQYF
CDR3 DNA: TGTGCCAGCAGTTTAACGGTTAGCGCTGCCTACGAGCAGTACTTC

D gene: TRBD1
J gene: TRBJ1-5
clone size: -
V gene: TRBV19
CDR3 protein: CASSDRVQPVNQPQHF
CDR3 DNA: TGTGCCAGTAGTGACAGGGTACAACCAGTCAATCAGCCCCAGCATTTT

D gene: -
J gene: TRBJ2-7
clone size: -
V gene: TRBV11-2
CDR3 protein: CASRGSRVYEQYF
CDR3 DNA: TGTGCCAGCAGGGGATCCAGGGTTTACGAGCAGTACTTC

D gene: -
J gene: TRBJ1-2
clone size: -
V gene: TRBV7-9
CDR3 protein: CASLPKSGTAANYGYTF
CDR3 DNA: TGTGCCAGCTTACCTAAATCCGGGACGGCTGCTAACTATGGCTACACCTTC

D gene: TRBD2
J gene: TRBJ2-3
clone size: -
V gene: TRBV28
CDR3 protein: CASSLSLAGGLRDTQYF
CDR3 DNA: TGTGCCAGCAGTTTATCCCTAGCGGGGGGGCTTAGAGATACGCAGTATTTT

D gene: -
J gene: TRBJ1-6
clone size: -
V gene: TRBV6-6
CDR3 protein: CASSLLEGPNSPLHF
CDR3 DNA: TGTGCCAGCAGTCTACTTGAGGGGCCAAATTCACCCCTCCACTTT

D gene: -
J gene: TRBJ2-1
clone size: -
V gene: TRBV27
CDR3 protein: CASSIDSSSYNEQFF
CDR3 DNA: TGTGCCAGCAGCATTGACAGTAGCTCCTACAATGAGCAGTTCTTC

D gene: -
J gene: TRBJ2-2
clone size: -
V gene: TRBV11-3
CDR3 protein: CASSLSPNTGELFF
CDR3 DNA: TGTGCCAGCAGCTTATCCCCGAACACCGGGGAGCTGTTTTTT